This T cell receptor (beta chain) was identified in a study of blood T cell repertoires in COVID-19. Study-level background: Samples taken during acute and convalescent COVID-19 were collected in the United States, Italy and Spain. Sample material is recorded as cDNA or gDNA derived from T cells, B-cell-depleted T cells, or PBMCs.

While infection was still active, Seattle patients were enrolled and then followed longitudinally. CDR3 size: 14 residues. Germline CDR1 reads SGHRS; CDR2 reads YFSETQ. V was pared by 4 bases and J by 5 bases, with 6 bases of the junction left unmatched. Original methodology: Estimation of nucleated cell counts relied on the amplification of reference gene primers. The protocol was immunoSEQ multiplex PCR, while the TCRdb copy is restricted to in-frame clones and leaves out a portion. Clone size and V and J calls were adopted from that table, with D and trimming inferred from the DNA. The table lists 130,000 to 150,000 clones, 70% to 90% of them singletons.

J is TRBJ2-5 and V is TRBV5-1; 9 nucleotides match TRBD1. Sequenced sample: peripheral blood. The TCR originated in a woman in her sixties with COVID-19, enrolled during active disease. CDR3 bases: TGCGCCAGCAGCCTGGGACAGGGAATGGAGACCCAGTACTTC. Encoded protein: CASSLGQGMETQYF.